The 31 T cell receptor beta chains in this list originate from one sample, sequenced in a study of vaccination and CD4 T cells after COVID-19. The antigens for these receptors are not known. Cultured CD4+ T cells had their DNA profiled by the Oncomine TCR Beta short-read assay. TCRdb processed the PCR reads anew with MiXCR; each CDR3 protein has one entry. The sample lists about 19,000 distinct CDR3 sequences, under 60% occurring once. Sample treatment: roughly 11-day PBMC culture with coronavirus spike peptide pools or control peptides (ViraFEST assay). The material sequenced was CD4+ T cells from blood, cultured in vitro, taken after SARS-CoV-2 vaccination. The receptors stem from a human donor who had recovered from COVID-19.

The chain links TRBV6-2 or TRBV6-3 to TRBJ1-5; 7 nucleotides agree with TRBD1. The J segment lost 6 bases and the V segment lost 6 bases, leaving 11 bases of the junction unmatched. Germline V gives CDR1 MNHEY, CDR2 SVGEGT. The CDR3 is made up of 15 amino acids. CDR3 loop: CASRTRDSKSQPQHF. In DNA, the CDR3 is TGTGCCAGCAGAACCCGGGACAGTAAGTCTCAGCCCCAGCATTTT.

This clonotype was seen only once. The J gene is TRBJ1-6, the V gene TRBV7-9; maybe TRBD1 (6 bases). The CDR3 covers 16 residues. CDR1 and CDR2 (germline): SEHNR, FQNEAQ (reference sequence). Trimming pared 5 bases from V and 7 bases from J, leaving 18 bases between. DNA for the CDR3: TGTGCCAGCAGCCCCGCCACAGGGTTGGGAAATTCACCCCTCCACTTT. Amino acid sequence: CASSPATGLGNSPLHF.

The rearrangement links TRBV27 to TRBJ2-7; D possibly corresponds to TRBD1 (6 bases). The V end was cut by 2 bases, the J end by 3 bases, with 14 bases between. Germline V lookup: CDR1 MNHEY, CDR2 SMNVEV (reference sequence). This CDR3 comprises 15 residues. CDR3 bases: TGTGCCAGCAGTTTAGTGCGTGCAGGGGACTACGAGCAGTACTTC. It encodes CASSLVRAGDYEQYF.

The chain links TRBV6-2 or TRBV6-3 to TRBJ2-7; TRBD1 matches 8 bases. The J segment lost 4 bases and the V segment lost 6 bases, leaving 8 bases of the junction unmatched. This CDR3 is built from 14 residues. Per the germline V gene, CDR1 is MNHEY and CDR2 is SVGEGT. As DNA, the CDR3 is TGTGCCAGCAGGATGGACAGGGTCCTATACGAGCAGTACTTC. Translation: CASRMDRVLYEQYF.

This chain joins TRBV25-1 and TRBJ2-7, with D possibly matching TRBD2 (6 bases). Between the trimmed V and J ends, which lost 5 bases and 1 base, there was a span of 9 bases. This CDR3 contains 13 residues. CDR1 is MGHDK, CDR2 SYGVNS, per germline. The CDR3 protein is CASSRRGSYEQYF. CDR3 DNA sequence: TGTGCCAGCAGTAGGCGGGGATCCTACGAGCAGTACTTC.

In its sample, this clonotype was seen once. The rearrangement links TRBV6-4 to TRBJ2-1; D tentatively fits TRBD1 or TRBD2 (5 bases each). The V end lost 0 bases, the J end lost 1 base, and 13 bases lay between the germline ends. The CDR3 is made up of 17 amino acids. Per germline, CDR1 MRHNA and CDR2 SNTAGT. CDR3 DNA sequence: TGTGCCAGCAGTGACTCCGGGACCCCCGGGTCCTACAATGAGCAGTTCTTC. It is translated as CASSDSGTPGSYNEQFF.

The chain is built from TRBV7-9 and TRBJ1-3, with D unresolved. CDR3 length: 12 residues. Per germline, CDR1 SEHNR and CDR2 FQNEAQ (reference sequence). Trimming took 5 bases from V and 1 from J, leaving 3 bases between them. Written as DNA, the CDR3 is TGTGCCAGCAGCCCGTCTGGAAACACCATATATTTT. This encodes CASSPSGNTIYF. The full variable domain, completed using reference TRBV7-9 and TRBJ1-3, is DTGVSQNPRHKITKRGQNVTFRCDPISEHNRLYWYRQTLGQGPEFLTYFQNEAQLEKSRLLSDRFSAERPKGSFSTLEIQRTEQGDSAMYLCASSPSGNTIYFGEGSWLTVV.

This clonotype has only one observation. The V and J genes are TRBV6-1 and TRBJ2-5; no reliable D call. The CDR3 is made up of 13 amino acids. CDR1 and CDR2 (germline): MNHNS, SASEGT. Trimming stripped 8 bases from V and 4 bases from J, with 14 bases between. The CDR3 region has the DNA TGTGCCAGCGACTTTCAGAGTGGAGAGACCCAGTACTTC. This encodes CASDFQSGETQYF.

CDR3 DNA sequence: TGCAGTGCTAGAGTTGGGGGAGGGTACAATGAGCAGTTCTTC. This translates into CSARVGGGYNEQFF. The chain joins TRBV20-1 to TRBJ2-1; 7 positions match TRBD2. The CDR3 sequence is 14 residues long. V shed 1 base and J 4 bases; nucleotides not matched to a gene: 4. CDR1 is DFQATT and CDR2 is SNEGSKA in the germline V gene (reference sequence).

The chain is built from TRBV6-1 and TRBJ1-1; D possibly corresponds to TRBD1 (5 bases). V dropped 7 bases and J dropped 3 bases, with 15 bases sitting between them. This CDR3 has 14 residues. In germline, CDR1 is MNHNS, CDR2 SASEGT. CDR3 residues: CASKSGFPYTEAFF. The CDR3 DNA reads TGTGCCAGCAAATCAGGGTTTCCGTACACTGAAGCTTTCTTT.

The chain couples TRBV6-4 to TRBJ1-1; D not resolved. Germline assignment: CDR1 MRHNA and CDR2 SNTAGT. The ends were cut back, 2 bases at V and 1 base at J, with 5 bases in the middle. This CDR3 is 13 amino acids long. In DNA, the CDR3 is TGTGCCAGCAGTGACGGGGAGAACACTGAAGCTTTCTTT. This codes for CASSDGENTEAFF.

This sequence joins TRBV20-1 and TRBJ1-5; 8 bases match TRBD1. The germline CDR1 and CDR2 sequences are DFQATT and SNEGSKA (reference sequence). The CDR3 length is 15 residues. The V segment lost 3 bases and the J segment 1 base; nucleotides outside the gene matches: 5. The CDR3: CSARLSGGSNQPQHF. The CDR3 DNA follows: TGCAGTGCTAGGTTATCAGGGGGCAGCAATCAGCCCCAGCATTTT.

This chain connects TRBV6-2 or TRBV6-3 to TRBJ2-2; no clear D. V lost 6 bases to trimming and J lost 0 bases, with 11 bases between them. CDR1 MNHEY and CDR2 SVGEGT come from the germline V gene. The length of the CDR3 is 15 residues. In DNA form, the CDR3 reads TGTGCCAGCAGACCGGACGGTGCGAACACCGGGGAGCTGTTTTTT. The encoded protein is CASRPDGANTGELFF.

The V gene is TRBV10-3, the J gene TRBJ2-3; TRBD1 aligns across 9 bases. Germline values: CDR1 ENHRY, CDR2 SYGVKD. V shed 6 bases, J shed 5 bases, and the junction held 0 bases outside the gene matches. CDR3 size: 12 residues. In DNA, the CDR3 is TGTGCCATCAGGACAGGGGGAGATACGCAGTATTTT. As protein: CAIRTGGDTQYF.

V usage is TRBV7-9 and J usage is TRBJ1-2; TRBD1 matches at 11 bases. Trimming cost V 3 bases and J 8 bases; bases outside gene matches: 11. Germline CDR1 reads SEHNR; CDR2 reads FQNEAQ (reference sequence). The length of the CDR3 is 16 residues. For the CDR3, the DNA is TGTGCCAGCAGCTTCTCGGACAGGGGGCGGGCGGCGGGCTACACCTTC. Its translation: CASSFSDRGRAAGYTF.

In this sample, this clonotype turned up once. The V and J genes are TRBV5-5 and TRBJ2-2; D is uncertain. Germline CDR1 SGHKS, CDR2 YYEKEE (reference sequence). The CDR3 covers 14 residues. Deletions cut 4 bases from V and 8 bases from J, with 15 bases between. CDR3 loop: CASSDLLEIGELFF. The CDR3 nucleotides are TGTGCCAGCAGCGATTTACTGGAGATTGGGGAGCTGTTTTTT.

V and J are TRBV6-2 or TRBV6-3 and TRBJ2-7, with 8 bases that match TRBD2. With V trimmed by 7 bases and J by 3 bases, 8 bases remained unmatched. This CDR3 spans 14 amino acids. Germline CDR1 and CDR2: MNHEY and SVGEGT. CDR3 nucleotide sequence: TGTGCCAGCACCAAGAGCGGGGGATTCTACGAGCAGTACTTC. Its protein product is CASTKSGGFYEQYF.

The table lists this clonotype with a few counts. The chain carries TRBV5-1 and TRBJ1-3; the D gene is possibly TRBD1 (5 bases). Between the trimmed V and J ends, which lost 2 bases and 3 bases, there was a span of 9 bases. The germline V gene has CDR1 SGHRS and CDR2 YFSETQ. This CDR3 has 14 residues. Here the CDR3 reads CASSFSGNGNTIYF. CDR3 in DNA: TGCGCCAGCAGCTTCTCAGGGAATGGAAACACCATATATTTT.

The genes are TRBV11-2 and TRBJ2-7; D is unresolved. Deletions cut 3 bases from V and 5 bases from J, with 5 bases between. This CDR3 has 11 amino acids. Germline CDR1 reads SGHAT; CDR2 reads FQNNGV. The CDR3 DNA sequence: TGTGCCAGCAGCTTGAGTAACGAGCAGTACTTC. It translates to CASSLSNEQYF.

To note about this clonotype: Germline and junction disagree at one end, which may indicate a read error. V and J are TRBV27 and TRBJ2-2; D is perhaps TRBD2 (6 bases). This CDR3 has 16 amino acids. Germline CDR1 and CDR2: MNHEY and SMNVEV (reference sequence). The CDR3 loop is CASSPPAGRNTGGLFF. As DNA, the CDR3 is TGTGCCAGCAGTCCCCCGGCGGGCCGGAACACCGGGGGGCTGTTTTTT.

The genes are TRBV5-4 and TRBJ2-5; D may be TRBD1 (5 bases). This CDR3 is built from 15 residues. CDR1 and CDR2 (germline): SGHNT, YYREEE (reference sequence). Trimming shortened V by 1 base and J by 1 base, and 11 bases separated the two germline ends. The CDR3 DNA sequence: TGTGCCAGCAGCTTGACTGGGGCACTCCAAGAGACCCAGTACTTC. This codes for CASSLTGALQETQYF.

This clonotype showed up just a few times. The CDR3 DNA reads as TGTGCCAGCAGTGTAGCCTCCCCTTCTGAAGCTTTCTTT. This translates into CASSVASPSEAFF. The chain combines TRBV2 with TRBJ1-1; no firm D call. The CDR3 is 13 amino acids. V lost 4 bases to trimming and J lost 6 bases, with 12 bases between them. Looked up from germline, CDR1 is SNHLY and CDR2 is FYNNEI.

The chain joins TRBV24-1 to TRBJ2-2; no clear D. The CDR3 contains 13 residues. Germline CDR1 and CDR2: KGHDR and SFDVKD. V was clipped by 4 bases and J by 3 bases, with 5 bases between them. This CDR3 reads CATSESYTGELFF. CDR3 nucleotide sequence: TGTGCCACCAGTGAGTCCTACACCGGGGAGCTGTTTTTT.

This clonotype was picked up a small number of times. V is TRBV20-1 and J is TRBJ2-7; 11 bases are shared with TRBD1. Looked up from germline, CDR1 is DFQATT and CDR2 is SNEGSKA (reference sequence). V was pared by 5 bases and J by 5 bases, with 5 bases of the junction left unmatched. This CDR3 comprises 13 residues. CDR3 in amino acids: CSASWTGGNEQYF. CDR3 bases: TGCAGTGCTTCATGGACAGGGGGCAACGAGCAGTACTTC.

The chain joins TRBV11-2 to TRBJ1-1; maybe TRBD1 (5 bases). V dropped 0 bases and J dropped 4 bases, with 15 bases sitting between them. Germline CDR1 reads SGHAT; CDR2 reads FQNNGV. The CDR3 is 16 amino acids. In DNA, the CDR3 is TGTGCCAGCAGCTTAGACAGGGCCACTAGGGGCACTGAAGCTTTCTTT. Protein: CASSLDRATRGTEAFF.

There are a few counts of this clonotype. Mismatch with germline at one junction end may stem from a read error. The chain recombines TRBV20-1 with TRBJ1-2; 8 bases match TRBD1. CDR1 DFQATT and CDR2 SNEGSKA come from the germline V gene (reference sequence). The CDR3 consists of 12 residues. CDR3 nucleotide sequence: TGCAGTGCTCGAGACAGGGGCTGGGGCTACACCTTC. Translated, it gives CSARDRGWGYTF.

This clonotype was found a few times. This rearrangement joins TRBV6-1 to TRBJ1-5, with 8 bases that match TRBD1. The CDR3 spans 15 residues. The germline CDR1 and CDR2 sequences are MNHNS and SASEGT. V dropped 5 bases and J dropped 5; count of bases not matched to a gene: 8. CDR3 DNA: TGTGCCAGCAGTCCCGGACAGGGAGGTTATCAGCCCCAGCATTTT. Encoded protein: CASSPGQGGYQPQHF.

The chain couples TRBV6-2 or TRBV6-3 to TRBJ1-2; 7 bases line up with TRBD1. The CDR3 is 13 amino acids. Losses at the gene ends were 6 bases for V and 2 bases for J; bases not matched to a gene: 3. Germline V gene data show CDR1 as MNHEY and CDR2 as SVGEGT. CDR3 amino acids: CASSPTGNYGYTF. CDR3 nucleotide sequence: TGTGCCAGCAGCCCGACAGGGAACTATGGCTACACCTTC.

The CDR3 sequence: CASRTNEGLMNTEAFF. CDR3 in DNA: TGTGCCAGCAGAACAAATGAAGGACTGATGAACACTGAAGCTTTCTTT. V is TRBV6-1 and J is TRBJ1-1, with no clear D. Trimming removed 6 bases at V and 0 bases at J, with 17 bases between. The CDR3 loop spans 16 amino acids. CDR1 is MNHNS and CDR2 is SASEGT in the germline V gene.

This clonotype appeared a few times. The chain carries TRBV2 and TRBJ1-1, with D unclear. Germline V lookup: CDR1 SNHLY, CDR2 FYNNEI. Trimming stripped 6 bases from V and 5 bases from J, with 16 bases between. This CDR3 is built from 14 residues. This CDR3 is CASRLSEGGTEAFF. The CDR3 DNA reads TGTGCCAGCAGGCTATCGGAGGGCGGGACTGAAGCTTTCTTT.

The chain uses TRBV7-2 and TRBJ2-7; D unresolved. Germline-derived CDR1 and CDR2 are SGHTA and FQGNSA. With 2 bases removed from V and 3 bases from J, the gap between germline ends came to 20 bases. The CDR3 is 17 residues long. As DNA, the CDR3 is TGTGCCAGCAGCTTAAAAGTGGCTGGTTTTACCTACTACGAGCAGTACTTC. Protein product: CASSLKVAGFTYYEQYF.